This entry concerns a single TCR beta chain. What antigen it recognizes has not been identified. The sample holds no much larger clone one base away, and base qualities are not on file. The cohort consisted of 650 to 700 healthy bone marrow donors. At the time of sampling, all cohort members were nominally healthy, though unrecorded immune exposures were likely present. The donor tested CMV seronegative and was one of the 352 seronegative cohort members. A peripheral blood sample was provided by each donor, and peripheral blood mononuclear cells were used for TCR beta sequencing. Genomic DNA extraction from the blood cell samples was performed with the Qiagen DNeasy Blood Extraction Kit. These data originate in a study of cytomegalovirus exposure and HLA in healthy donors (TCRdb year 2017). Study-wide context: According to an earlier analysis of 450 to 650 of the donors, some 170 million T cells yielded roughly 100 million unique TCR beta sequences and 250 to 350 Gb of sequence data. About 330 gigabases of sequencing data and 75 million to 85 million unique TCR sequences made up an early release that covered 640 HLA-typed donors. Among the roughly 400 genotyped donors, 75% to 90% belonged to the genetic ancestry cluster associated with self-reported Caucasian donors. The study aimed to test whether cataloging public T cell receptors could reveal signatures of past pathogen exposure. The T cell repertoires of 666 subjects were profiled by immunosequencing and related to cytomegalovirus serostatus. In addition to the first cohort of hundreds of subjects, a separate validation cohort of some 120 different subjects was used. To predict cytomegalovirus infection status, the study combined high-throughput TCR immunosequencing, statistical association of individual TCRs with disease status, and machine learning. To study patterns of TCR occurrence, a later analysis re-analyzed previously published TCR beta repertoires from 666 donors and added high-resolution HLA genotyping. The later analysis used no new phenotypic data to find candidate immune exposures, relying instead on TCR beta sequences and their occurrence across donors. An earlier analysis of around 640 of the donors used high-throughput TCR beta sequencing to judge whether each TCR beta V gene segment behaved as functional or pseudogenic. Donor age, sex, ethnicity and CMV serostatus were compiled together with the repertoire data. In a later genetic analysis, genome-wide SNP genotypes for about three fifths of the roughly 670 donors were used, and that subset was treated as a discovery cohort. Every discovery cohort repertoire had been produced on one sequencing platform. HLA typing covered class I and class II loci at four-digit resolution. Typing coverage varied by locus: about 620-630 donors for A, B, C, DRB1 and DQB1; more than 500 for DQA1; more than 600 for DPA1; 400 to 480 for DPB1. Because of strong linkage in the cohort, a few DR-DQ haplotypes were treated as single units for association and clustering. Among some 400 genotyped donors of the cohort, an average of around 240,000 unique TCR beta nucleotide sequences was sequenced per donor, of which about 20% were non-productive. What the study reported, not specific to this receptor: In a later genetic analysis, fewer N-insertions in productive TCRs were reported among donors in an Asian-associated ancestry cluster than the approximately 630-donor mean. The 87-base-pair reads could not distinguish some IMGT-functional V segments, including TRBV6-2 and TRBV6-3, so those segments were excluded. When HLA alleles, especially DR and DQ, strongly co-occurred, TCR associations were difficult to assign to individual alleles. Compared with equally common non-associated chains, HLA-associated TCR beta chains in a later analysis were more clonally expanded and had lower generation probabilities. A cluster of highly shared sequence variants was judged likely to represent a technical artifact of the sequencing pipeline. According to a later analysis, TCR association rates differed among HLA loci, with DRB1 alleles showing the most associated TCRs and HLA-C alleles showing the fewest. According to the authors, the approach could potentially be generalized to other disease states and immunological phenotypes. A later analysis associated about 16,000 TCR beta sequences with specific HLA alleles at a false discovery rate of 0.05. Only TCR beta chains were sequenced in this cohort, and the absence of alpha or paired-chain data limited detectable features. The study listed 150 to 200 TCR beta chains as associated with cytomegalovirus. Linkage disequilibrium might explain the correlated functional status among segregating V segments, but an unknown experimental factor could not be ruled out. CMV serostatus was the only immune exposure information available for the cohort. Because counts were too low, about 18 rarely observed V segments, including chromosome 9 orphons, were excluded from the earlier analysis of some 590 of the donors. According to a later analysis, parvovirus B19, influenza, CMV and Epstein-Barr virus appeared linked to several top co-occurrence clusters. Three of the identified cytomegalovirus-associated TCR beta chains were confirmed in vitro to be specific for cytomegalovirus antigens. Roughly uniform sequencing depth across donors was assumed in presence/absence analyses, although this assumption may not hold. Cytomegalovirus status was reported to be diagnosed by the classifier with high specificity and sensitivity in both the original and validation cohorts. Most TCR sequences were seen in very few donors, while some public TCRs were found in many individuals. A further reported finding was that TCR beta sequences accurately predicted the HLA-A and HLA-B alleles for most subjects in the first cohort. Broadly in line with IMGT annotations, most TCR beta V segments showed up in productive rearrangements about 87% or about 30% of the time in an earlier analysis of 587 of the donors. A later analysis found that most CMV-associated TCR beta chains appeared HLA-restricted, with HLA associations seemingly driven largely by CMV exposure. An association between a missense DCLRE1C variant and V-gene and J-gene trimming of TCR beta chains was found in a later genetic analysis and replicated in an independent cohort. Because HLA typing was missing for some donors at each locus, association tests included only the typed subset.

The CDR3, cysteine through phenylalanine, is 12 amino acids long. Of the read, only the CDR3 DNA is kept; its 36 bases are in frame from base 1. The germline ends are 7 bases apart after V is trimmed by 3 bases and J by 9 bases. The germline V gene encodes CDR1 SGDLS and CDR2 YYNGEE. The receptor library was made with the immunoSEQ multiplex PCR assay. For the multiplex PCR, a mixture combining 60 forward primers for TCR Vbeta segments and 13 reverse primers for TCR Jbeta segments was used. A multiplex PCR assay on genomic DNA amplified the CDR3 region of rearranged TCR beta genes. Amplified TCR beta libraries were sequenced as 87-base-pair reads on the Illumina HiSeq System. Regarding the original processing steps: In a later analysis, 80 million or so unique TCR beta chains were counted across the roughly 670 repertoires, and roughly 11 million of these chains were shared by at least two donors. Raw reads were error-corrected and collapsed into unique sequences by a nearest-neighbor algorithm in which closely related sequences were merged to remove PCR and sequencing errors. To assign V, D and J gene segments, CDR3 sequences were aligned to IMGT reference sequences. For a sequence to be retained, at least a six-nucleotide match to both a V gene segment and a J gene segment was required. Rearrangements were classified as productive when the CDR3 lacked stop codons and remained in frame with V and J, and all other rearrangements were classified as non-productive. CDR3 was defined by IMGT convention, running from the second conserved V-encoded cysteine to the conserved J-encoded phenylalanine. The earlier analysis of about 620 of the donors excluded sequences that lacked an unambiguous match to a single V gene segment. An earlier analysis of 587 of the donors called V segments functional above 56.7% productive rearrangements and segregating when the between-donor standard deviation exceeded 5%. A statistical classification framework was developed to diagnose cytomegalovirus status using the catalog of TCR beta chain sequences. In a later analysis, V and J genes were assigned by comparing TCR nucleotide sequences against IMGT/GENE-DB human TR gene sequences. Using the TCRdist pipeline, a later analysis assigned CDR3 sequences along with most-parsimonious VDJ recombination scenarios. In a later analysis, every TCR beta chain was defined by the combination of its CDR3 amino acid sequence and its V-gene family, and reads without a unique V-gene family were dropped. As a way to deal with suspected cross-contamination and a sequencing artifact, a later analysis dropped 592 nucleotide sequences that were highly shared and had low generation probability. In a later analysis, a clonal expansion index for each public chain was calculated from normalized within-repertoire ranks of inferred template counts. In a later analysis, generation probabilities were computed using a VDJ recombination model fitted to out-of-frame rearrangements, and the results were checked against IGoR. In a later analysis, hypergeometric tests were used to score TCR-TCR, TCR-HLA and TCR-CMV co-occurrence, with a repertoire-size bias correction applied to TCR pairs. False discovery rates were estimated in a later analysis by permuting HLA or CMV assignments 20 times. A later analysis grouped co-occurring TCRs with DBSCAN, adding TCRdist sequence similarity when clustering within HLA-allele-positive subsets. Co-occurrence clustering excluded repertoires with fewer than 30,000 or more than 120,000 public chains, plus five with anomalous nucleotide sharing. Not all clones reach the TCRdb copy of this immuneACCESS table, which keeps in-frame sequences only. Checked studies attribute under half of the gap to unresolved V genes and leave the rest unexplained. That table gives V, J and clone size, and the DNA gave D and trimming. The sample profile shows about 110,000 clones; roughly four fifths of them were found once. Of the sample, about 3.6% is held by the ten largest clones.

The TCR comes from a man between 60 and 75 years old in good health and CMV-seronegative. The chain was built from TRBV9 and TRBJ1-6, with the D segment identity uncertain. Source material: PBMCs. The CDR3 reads CASSGESSPLHF. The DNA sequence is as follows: TGTGCCAGCAGCGGGGAGAGTTCACCCCTCCACTTT.